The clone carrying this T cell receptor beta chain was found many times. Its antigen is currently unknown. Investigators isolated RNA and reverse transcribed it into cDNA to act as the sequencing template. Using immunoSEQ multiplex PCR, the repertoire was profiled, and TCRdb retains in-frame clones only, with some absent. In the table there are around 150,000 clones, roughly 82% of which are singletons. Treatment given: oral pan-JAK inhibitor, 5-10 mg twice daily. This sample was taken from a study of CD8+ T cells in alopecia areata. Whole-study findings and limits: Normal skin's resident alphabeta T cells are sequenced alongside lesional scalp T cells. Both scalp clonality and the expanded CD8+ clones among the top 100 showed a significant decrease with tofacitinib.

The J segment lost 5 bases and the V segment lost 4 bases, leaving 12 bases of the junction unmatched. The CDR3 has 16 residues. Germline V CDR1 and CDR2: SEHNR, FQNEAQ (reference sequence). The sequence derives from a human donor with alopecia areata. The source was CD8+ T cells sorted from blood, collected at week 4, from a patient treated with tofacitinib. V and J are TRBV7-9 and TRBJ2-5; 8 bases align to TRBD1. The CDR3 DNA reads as TGTGCCAGCAGCTCTACCGACAGGGGCATAAGGGAGACCCAGTACTTC. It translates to CASSSTDRGIRETQYF.